The source of this T cell receptor beta chain is a study of graft-versus-host responses after intestinal transplantation. For the study at large: Recipients were given multivisceral, liver-intestinal, or isolated intestinal transplants. General study findings and limits: Peak circulating GvH clone levels were associated with early post-transplant HvG declines.

Regarding this clone: The target antigen is unknown.

The data were produced by immunoSEQ multiplex PCR, yet TCRdb's version contains in-frame clones alone and is incomplete. The sample yields approximately 16,000 clones, 67% seen once. Germline CDR1 and CDR2: SGHTA and FQGNSA. The CDR3 covers 14 residues. V shed 2 bases and J shed 4 bases, with 8 bases lying between them. Processing released intraepithelial and lamina propria lymphocytes from the graft tissue. The clonotype was recovered from a human patient who received an intestinal transplant, so some T cells may come from the graft donor. V and J are TRBV7-2 and TRBJ2-2; D may be TRBD2 (5 bases). The sequencing used ileum tissue, collected approximately 670 days after intestinal transplantation. The CDR3 region has the DNA TGTGCCAGCAGCTTACTTACTAGCACCGGGGAGCTGTTTTTT. Its protein is CASSLLTSTGELFF.